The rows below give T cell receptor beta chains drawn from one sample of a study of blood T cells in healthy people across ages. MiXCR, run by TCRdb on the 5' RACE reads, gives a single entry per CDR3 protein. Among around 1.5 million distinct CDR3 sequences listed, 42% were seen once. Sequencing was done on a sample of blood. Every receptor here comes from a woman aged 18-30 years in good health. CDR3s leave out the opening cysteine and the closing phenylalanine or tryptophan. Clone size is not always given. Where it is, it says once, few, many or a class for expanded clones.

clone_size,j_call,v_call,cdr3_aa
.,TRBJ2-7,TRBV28,ASSPGQNRYEQY
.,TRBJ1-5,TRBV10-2,ASRPDRIANQPQH
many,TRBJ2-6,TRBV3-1,ASSQGVSGANVLT
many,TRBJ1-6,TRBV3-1,ASSQDVAPLH
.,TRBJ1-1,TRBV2,ASSVGAALNTEAF
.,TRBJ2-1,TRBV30,AWSLASGAYNEQF
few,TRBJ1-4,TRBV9,ASSGQGGQTTNEKLF
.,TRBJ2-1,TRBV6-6,ASRTTSRVDEQF
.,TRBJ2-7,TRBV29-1,GVAGPMLEQY
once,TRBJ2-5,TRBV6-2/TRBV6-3,AGAGSGRTPPGTQY
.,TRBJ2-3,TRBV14,ASSPGTVPRSTDTQY
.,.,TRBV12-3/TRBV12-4,ASSLVTTEQY
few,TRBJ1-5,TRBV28,ASSFNSGLGQPQH
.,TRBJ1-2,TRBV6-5,ASSWTGLPGTANYGYT
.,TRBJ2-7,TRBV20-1,SSASGSSYEQY
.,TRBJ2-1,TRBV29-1,SVPGQGEKQF
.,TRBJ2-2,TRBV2,ASSGTDTGELF
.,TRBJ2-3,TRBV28,ASCRDTQY
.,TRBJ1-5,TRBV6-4,ASSDSRRQGRQPQH
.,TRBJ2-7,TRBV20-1,SAKGTAGYEQY
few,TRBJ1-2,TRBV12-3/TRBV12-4,ASSPGQLANYGYT
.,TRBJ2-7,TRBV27,ASSSTRDFPLHEQY
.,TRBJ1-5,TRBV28,ASSSQGGQGWLYSNQPQH
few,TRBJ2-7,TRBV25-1,ASTIGQGYEQY
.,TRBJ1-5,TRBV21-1,ASSIPGTYGANQPQH
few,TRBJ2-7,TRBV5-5,ASSSRGVFYEQY
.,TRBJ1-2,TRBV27,ASRSTGGANYGYT
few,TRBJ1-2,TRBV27,ATGDGNYGYT
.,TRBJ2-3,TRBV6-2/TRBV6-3,ASIPGQITDTQY
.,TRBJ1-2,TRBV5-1,ASSADGGGGYT
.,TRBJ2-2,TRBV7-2,ASSLTGTAATTGELF
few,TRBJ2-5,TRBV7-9,ASSSAGKETQY
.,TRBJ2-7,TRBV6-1,ASSVGLETYEQY
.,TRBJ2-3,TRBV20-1,SAPPRGAGATDTQY
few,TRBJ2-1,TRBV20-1,SARDLVVAGGRSYNEQF
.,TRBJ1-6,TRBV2,ASSDGAVH
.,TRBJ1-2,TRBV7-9,ASSLWTGPQSNYGYT
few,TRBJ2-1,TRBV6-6,ASSYWGGGGTYNEQF
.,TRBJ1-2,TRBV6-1,ASSEEGAFNYGYT
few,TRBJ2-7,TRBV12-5,ASGRSMIRRTYEQY
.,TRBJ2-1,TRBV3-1,ASSHGGASGLYNEQF
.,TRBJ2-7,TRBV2,ASSGDSGYEQY
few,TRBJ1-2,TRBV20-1,SAVRDTPGHYGYT
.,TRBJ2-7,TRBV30,AWSLGTGGKPYEQY
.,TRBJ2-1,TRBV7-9,ASSPLVDEQF
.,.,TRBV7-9,ASSPGTWAYEQY
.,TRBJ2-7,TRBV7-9,ASSGDLDNEQY
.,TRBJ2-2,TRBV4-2,ASSQDGGGAVAGELF
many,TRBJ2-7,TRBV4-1,ASSQDLDEQY
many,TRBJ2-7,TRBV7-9,ASSLDPIYEQY
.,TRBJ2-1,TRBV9,ASTPSGEINNEQF
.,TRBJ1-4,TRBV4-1,ASSQDPGAGGEKLF
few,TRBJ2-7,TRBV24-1,ATSGGIGYEQY
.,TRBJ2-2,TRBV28,AIEGGPGTGELF